Listed here are 9 T cell receptor beta chains from one sample, sequenced in a study of early T cells in non-severe SARS-CoV-2 infection (dated by TCRdb to 2020 to 2022). The library was prepared using 5' RACE. Instrument on record: NextSeq 500. In TCRdb, the public reads were trimmed at Q25 with fastp and aligned with MiXCR, with productive beta chains retained. Rows merge per CDR3 protein into single entries with the most common DNA and genes. This sample lists about 76,000 distinct CDR3 sequences; about an eighth were detected once. About 3.5% of the sample is taken by the ten largest. The sample consisted of whole blood. These TCRs come from an adult who was a healthcare worker with PCR-confirmed SARS-CoV-2 infection or an uninfected control (not recorded which).

The gene calls are TRBV28 and TRBJ2-1; 8 positions agree with TRBD2. This CDR3 is 14 amino acids long. The J segment lost 12 bases and the V segment lost 4 bases, leaving 11 bases of the junction unmatched. Germline-derived CDR1 and CDR2 are MDHEN and SYDVKM. CDR3 DNA: TGTGCCAGCAGTTCACCCGGACTAGCCCAAATGCAGTTCTTC. It codes for CASSSPGLAQMQFF.

The V and J genes are TRBV4-1 and TRBJ2-5, with D maybe TRBD1 (6 bases). V lost 0 bases, J lost 5 bases, and 13 bases lay in between. CDR1 and CDR2 from the germline V gene are MGHRA and YSYEKL. The CDR3 is 15 amino acids. The CDR3 DNA sequence: TGCGCCAGCAGCCAAGATCTTACAGGGACGGAGACCCAGTACTTC. This gives the protein CASSQDLTGTETQYF.

Only a few counts were recorded for this clonotype. V gene TRBV11-2 combines with J gene TRBJ2-3; TRBD1 is a possible D gene (5 bases). Between the trimmed V and J ends, which lost 1 base and 4 bases, there was a span of 9 bases. The CDR3 is 14 residues long. Looked up from germline, CDR1 is SGHAT and CDR2 is FQNNGV. The CDR3 spells CASSLVQGADTQYF. The CDR3 DNA reads as TGTGCCAGCAGCTTAGTGCAGGGCGCAGATACGCAGTATTTT.

This chain connects TRBV5-6 to TRBJ2-7; D might be TRBD1 (6 bases). Germline-derived CDR1 and CDR2 are SGHDT and YYEEEE. V shed 0 bases and J shed 4 bases, with 11 bases lying between them. The CDR3 sequence is 14 residues long. The CDR3 coding sequence is TGTGCCAGCAGCTTGGGGTCACAGGGTTACGAGCAGTACTTC. This sequence encodes CASSLGSQGYEQYF.

This clonotype was counted ten times or more. The chain recombines TRBV5-1 with TRBJ2-5, with unresolved D. V lost 0 bases, J lost 1 base, and 10 bases lay in between. This CDR3 has 15 residues. Germline assignment: CDR1 SGHRS and CDR2 YFSETQ. The CDR3: CASSLGLAGQETQYF. The CDR3 region has the DNA TGCGCCAGCAGCTTGGGATTGGCTGGCCAAGAGACCCAGTACTTC.

In its sample, this clonotype was seen a few times. This rearrangement joins TRBV9 to TRBJ2-3; no reliable D call. With 3 bases removed from V and 6 bases from J, the gap between germline ends came to 11 bases. This CDR3 has 13 residues. Germline V gives CDR1 SGDLS, CDR2 YYNGEE. CDR3 in DNA: TGTGCCAGCAGCGCCGACACAGCGGATACGCAGTATTTT. This codes for CASSADTADTQYF.

The chain employs TRBV3-1 and TRBJ2-1; D is uncertain. This CDR3 spans 13 amino acids. Deletions cut 6 bases from V and 7 bases from J, with 13 bases between. CDR1 LGHDT and CDR2 YNNKEL come from the germline V gene (reference sequence). The CDR3 loop reads CASSHPPGNEQFF. CDR3 DNA: TGTGCCAGCAGTCACCCCCCTGGGAATGAGCAGTTCTTC.

This clonotype was detected many times. The chain has TRBV3-1 and TRBJ2-7; D gene ambiguous. The CDR3 spans 14 residues. V lost 1 base to trimming and J lost 2 bases, with 9 bases between them. The germline gives CDR1 LGHDT, CDR2 YNNKEL (reference sequence). The CDR3 coding sequence is TGTGCCAGCAGCCAAGCGGTGCAGACCTACGAGCAGTACTTC. Its translation is CASSQAVQTYEQYF.

The chain recombines TRBV2 with TRBJ2-7; TRBD2 matches at 12 bases. The CDR3 is 16 residues long. The germline V gene has CDR1 SNHLY and CDR2 FYNNEI. Germline trimming cut 1 base from V and 9 bases from J; bases unmatched to any gene: 10. In DNA, the CDR3 is TGTGCCAGCAGTGAAGTACGGCTAGCGGGAGGGCCCGCGCAGTACTTC. Its protein is CASSEVRLAGGPAQYF.